This T cell receptor beta chain was obtained from a study of blood T cells in healthy people across ages. This clonotype was detected a few times. Combining a sample-barcoded 5' primer with a J-beta primer mix, a second PCR ran for roughly 7 to 11 cycles. TCRdb passed the 5' RACE reads through MiXCR, listing each CDR3 protein once. The sample includes over 600,000 distinct CDR3 sequences, more than 55% of them seen just once. The germline V gene encodes CDR1 KGHSH and CDR2 LQKENI. V was trimmed by 6 bases and J by 6 bases, leaving 20 bases between them. The CDR3 totals 16 residues. The chain combines TRBV18 with TRBJ1-4, with a tentative D call TRBD1 (5 bases). Specimen: blood. This receptor was taken from a man between 40 and 49 years old in good health. CDR3 sequence (DNA): TGTGCCAGCTCCAGGGTCCAGACCGGCCTTGATGAAAAACTGTTTTTT. This gives the protein CASSRVQTGLDEKLFF.